Presented here are 20 T cell receptor beta chains from one specimen sequenced in a study of CD8 T cells in ankylosing spondylitis (dated by TCRdb to the late 2010s). Library preparation was by 5' RACE. The instrument given in TCRdb is Illumina HiSeq 2500. TCRdb itself trimmed the public reads at Q25 with fastp, ran MiXCR and retained productive beta chains. Identical CDR3 protein sequences are pooled into one entry, listed with their most common genes and DNA. The sample table holds more than 200,000 distinct CDR3 sequences, of which 24% were seen once. The ten biggest clones cover over 0.55% of the sample. The material sequenced was blood, either unsorted or a sorted T cell fraction (not recorded which). The receptor set was obtained from a male donor with ankylosing spondylitis or in good health (not recorded which).

The chain couples TRBV12-3 or TRBV12-4 to TRBJ2-3, with D perhaps assigned TRBD1 or TRBD2 (7 bases each). Trimming took 7 bases from V and 2 from J, leaving 13 bases between them. The CDR3 totals 14 residues. In nucleotides, the CDR3 is TGTGCCAGCACCGGGGGGACAGTCACAGATACGCAGTATTTT. This gives the protein CASTGGTVTDTQYF.

CDR3 loop: CASSAGTSSTGELFF. The CDR3, as DNA: TGTGCCAGCTCAGCCGGGACTAGCTCCACCGGGGAGCTGTTTTTT. The rearrangement links TRBV18 to TRBJ2-2, with TRBD2 identical over 9 bases. CDR1 is KGHSH and CDR2 is LQKENI in the germline V gene. CDR3 size: 15 residues. Germline trimming cut 5 bases from V and 4 bases from J; bases unmatched to any gene: 5.

This clonotype was observed many times. The J gene is TRBJ2-2, the V gene TRBV11-1; 7 bases agree with TRBD1. J was trimmed by 0 bases and V by 4 bases; bases with no gene match: 5. Germline V gene lookup returns CDR1 SGHAT and CDR2 FQDESV (reference sequence). The CDR3 extends over 16 amino acids. CDR3 nucleotides: TGTGCCAGCAGCTCGGGACAGCCTGCGAACACCGGGGAGCTGTTTTTT. Protein product: CASSSGQPANTGELFF.

The chain uses TRBV7-2 and TRBJ2-3; D is unclear. V lost 0 bases and J 6 bases, leaving 10 bases between the germline ends. The CDR3 is 14 residues long. Germline lookup yields CDR1 SGHTA and CDR2 FQGNSA. In DNA form, the CDR3 reads TGTGCCAGCAGCTTAGCCGTGGCCGAGGATACGCAGTATTTT. Translating gives CASSLAVAEDTQYF.

Only a few counts were recorded for this clonotype. The V call is TRBV20-1, the J call TRBJ2-7; 9 nucleotides match TRBD1. The CDR3 totals 14 residues. Germline V gene sequence: CDR1 DFQATT, CDR2 SNEGSKA (reference sequence). V trimming: 2 bases; J trimming: 4 bases; junction bases outside the gene matches: 6. The CDR3 loop reads CSARPQGARYEQYF. In DNA form, the CDR3 reads TGCAGTGCTAGACCACAGGGGGCGCGGTACGAGCAGTACTTC.

This clonotype showed up many times. The J gene is TRBJ2-2, the V gene TRBV10-2; maybe TRBD2 (5 bases). Deletions cut 3 bases from V and 5 bases from J, with 13 bases between. This CDR3 has 15 residues. From germline, CDR1 is WSHSY and CDR2 SAAADI. The CDR3 protein is CASSDGEYFTGELFF. Here the CDR3 DNA reads TGCGCCAGCAGTGATGGGGAGTACTTTACCGGGGAGCTGTTTTTT.

At least ten counts were recorded for this clonotype. The gene calls are TRBV7-2 and TRBJ1-1, with D perhaps TRBD1 (5 bases). The CDR3 covers 14 residues. The V end lost 5 bases, the J end lost 0 bases, and 10 bases lay between the germline ends. The germline V gene encodes CDR1 SGHTA and CDR2 FQGNSA. CDR3 coding DNA: TGTGCCAGCAGCACCCCGACAGTGAACACTGAAGCTTTCTTT. This translates into CASSTPTVNTEAFF.

This clonotype has more than one count but fewer than ten. The chain carries TRBV10-3 and TRBJ2-5; the D gene could be TRBD1 or TRBD2 (5 bases each). The CDR3 loop spans 13 amino acids. Per the germline V gene, CDR1 is ENHRY and CDR2 is SYGVKD. Trimming removed 9 bases from V and 5 bases from J, with 16 bases in between. CDR3 residues: CAITGRSGETQYF. In DNA, the CDR3 is TGTGCCATTACGGGACGGTCCGGGGAGACCCAGTACTTC.

V is TRBV20-1 and J is TRBJ2-3, with 10 bases lining up with TRBD2. Germline CDR1 and CDR2: DFQATT and SNEGSKA (reference sequence). The CDR3 loop spans 12 amino acids. The DNA for the CDR3 is TGCAGACTAGCGGGGAGCACAGATACGCAGTATTTT. It specifies CRLAGSTDTQYF.

This clonotype was observed at least ten times. The chain is built from TRBV2 and TRBJ2-5, with TRBD1 as a possible D gene (5 bases). Germline loops: CDR1 SNHLY, CDR2 FYNNEI. V was pared by 1 base and J by 8 bases, with 11 bases between. The CDR3 totals 13 residues. The DNA of the CDR3 is TGTGCCAGCAGTGAAGGGTACCAGGGTACCCAGTACTTC. Its translation: CASSEGYQGTQYF. Drawing the rest from reference TRBV2 and TRBJ2-5, the complete variable domain is EPEVTQTPSHQVTQMGQEVILRCVPISNHLYFYWYRQILGQKVEFLVSFYNNEISEKSEIFDDQFSVERPDGSNFTLKIRSTKLEDSAMYFCASSEGYQGTQYFGPGTRLLVL.

This clonotype came up a few times. J is TRBJ2-7 and V is TRBV6-6; unclear D gene. Per the germline V gene, CDR1 is MNHNY and CDR2 is SVGAGI (reference sequence). The CDR3 runs to 13 residues. Trimming pared 5 bases from V and 4 bases from J, leaving 12 bases between. In DNA form, the CDR3 reads TGTGCCAGCAGTCCTACGAGTACATACGAGCAGTACTTC. As protein: CASSPTSTYEQYF.

This chain joins TRBV2 and TRBJ2-2, with 9 nucleotides matching TRBD1. Germline assignment: CDR1 SNHLY and CDR2 FYNNEI. V was pared by 4 bases and J by 3 bases, with 3 bases of the junction left unmatched. This CDR3 region has 15 residues. The CDR3 sequence: CASSVTGGYTGELFF. CDR3 DNA: TGTGCCAGCAGTGTGACAGGGGGTTACACCGGGGAGCTGTTTTTT. The complete variable domain, with remaining parts taken from reference TRBV2 and TRBJ2-2, reads EPEVTQTPSHQVTQMGQEVILRCVPISNHLYFYWYRQILGQKVEFLVSFYNNEISEKSEIFDDQFSVERPDGSNFTLKIRSTKLEDSAMYFCASSVTGGYTGELFFGEGSRLTVL.

A note on this clonotype: Just one base apart from a much larger clone, this may be a read error. The rearrangement links TRBV9 to TRBJ1-4, with D possibly matching TRBD1 (5 bases). There are 12 residues in the CDR3. Germline V gives CDR1 SGDLS, CDR2 YYNGEE. The CDR3 region has the DNA TGTGCCAGCAGTGCGGGGCTTGGGAAACTGTCTTTT. Its translation is CASSAGLGKLSF. Full variable domain (missing parts from reference TRBV9 and TRBJ1-4): DSGVTQTPKHLITATGQRVTLRCSPRSGDLSVYWYQQSLDQGLQFLIQYYNGEERAKGNILERFSAQQFPDLHSELNLSSLELGDSALYFCASSAGLGKLSFGSGTQLSVL.

There are a few counts of this clonotype. The V call is TRBV6-4, the J call TRBJ2-1, with 8 positions matching TRBD2. CDR1 and CDR2 from the germline V gene are MRHNA and SNTAGT. J was trimmed by 5 bases and V by 3 bases; bases with no gene match: 6. The CDR3 totals 15 residues. Here the CDR3 reads CASSELVAGHNEQFF. The CDR3 DNA reads TGTGCCAGCAGTGAGTTGGTAGCGGGGCACAATGAGCAGTTCTTC.

This clonotype was counted between two and nine times. The chain carries TRBV7-9 and TRBJ1-2, with TRBD1 identical over 7 bases. The germline V gene has CDR1 SEHNR and CDR2 FQNEAQ (reference sequence). V trimming: 4 bases; J trimming: 7 bases; junction bases outside the gene matches: 6. This CDR3 spans 13 amino acids. CDR3 in DNA: TGTGCCAGCAGCTCGGACAGGTCACTTGGCTACACCTTC. Translation: CASSSDRSLGYTF.

The sample holds a few counts of this clonotype. V gene TRBV29-1 combines with J gene TRBJ2-3, with TRBD2 matching over 10 bases. V lost 4 bases, J lost 1 base, and 5 bases stayed unmatched. The V gene's germline CDR1 is SQVTM and CDR2 ANQGSEA. The CDR3 has 15 amino acids. The CDR3 loop is CSVVVAGGGTDTQYF. CDR3 DNA sequence: TGCAGCGTTGTCGTAGCGGGGGGAGGCACAGATACGCAGTATTTT.

The rearrangement links TRBV20-1 to TRBJ2-3; D remains ambiguous. This CDR3 is built from 12 residues. Germline CDR1 and CDR2: DFQATT and SNEGSKA (reference sequence). This CDR3 reads CSWGRRTDTQYF. The CDR3 DNA is TGCAGCTGGGGTAGAAGGACAGATACGCAGTATTTT.

This clonotype was seen just once. This sequence joins TRBV28 and TRBJ2-3; TRBD1 is a possible D gene (6 bases). The CDR3 contains 16 residues. Germline V gives CDR1 MDHEN, CDR2 SYDVKM. V lost 5 bases and J 4 bases, leaving 19 bases between the germline ends. The DNA for the CDR3 is TGTGCCAGCAGTCCCCAGGGGTTGGGTAGCGCAGATACGCAGTATTTT. Protein product: CASSPQGLGSADTQYF.

This clonotype appeared a few times. This chain joins TRBV12-3 or TRBV12-4 and TRBJ2-5, with 9 bases lining up with TRBD2. The CDR3 contains 15 residues. V lost 1 base and J lost 5; bases outside the gene matches: 5. CDR3 sequence: CASSLGSGGWETQYF. The CDR3 DNA reads as TGTGCCAGCAGTTTAGGAAGCGGGGGGTGGGAGACCCAGTACTTC.

This chain links TRBV29-1 with TRBJ2-5; D gene ambiguous. Trimming removed 3 bases from V and 5 bases from J, with 10 bases in between. CDR1 is SQVTM and CDR2 is ANQGSEA in the germline V gene. This CDR3 has 12 amino acids. The CDR3 loop reads CSVEGSLETQYF. The CDR3 region has the DNA TGCAGCGTTGAGGGAAGTTTGGAGACCCAGTACTTC. The full variable domain, its missing parts supplied by reference TRBV29-1 and TRBJ2-5, is SAVISQKPSRDICQRGTSLTIQCQVDSQVTMMFWYRQQPGQSLTLIATANQGSEATYESGFVIDKFPISRPNLTFSTLTVSNMSPEDSSIYLCSVEGSLETQYFGPGTRLLVL.